This paragraph covers one T cell receptor beta chain sequence. This record belongs to a study of blood T cell repertoires in COVID-19. Across the whole study: COVID-19 samples, acute and convalescent, were from the United States, Italy and Spain. T cells, B-cell-depleted T cells, or PBMCs supplied cDNA or gDNA.

Trimming cost V 0 bases and J 7 bases, with 12 bases left between them. This CDR3 region has 14 residues. The germline V gene encodes CDR1 MNHNS and CDR2 SASEGT. Original processing notes: Amplification with reference gene primers provided the estimates of nucleated cell counts. Method: immunoSEQ multiplex PCR; TCRdb's copy keeps in-frame clones and lacks some. D and trimming were read from the DNA, whereas the V and J calls and clone size are those reported in that table. The table includes some 110,000 clones, about 90% detected once. The chain links TRBV6-1 to TRBJ1-1; no clear D gene. This clonotype was obtained from a human donor in a cohort sampled during active COVID-19. Input material: peripheral blood. The CDR3 reads CASSEAMTLNEAFF. CDR3 sequence (DNA): TGTGCCAGCAGTGAAGCGATGACACTTAATGAAGCTTTCTTT.